The clone carrying this T cell receptor beta chain was seen ten or more times. This entry comes from a study of T cell repertoires in cytomegalovirus infection. The CDR3 is 14 residues long. V lost 5 bases to trimming and J lost 6 bases, with 16 bases between them. Germline CDR1 and CDR2: SGHTA and FQGTGA. MiXCR, run by TCRdb on the reads, gives a single entry per CDR3 protein. The table shows fewer than 250,000 distinct CDR3 sequences, with 12% occurring only once. The sequence derives from a human donor in good health (CMV status not recorded). Some clones in this sample may be carry-over from other donors' samples. The chain couples TRBV7-3 to TRBJ1-1, with a possible D match to TRBD1 (5 bases). Sequenced sample: PBMCs. The CDR3 loop is CASSPGGGDSEAFF. CDR3 DNA sequence: TGTGCCAGCAGCCCGGGCGGGGGGGACTCTGAAGCTTTCTTT.